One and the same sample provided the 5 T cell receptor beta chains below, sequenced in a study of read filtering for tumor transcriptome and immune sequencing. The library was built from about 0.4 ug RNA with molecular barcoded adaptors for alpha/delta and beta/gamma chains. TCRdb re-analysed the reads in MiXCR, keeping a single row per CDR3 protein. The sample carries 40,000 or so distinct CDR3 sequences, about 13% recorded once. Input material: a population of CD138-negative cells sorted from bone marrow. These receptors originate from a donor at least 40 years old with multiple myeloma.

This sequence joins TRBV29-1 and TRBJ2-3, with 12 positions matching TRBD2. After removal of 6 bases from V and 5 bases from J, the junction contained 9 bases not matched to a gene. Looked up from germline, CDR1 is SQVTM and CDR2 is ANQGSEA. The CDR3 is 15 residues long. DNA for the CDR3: TGCAGCGTCACCACTAGCGGGGGGCCGGGAGATACGCAGTATTTT. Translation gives CSVTTSGGPGDTQYF.

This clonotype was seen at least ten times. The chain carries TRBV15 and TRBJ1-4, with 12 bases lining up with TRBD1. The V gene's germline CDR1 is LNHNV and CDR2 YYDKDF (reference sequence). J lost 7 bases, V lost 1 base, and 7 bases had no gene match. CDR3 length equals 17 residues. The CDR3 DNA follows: TGTGCCACCAGCAGAGGTGGGACAGGGGGCCTGGTTGAAAAACTGTTTTTT. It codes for CATSRGGTGGLVEKLFF.

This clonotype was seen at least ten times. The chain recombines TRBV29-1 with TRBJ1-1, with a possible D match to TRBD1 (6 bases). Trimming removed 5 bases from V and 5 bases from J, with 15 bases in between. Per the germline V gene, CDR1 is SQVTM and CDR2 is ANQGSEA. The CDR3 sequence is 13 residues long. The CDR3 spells CSVRGGRETEAFF. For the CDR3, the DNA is TGCAGCGTTAGGGGGGGGCGCGAGACTGAAGCTTTCTTT.

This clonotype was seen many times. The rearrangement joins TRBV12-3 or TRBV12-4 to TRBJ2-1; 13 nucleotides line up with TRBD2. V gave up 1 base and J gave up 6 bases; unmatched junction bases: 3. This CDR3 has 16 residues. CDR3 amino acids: CASSLDTSGGANEQFF. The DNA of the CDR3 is TGTGCCAGCAGTTTAGATACTAGCGGGGGGGCCAATGAGCAGTTCTTC.

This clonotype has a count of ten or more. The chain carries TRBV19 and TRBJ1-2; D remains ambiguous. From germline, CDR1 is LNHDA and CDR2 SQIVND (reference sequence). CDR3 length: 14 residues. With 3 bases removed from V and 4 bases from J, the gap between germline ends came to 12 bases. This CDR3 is CASSIGRRLYGYTF. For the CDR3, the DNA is TGTGCCAGTAGTATTGGTCGCCGGCTCTATGGCTACACCTTC.